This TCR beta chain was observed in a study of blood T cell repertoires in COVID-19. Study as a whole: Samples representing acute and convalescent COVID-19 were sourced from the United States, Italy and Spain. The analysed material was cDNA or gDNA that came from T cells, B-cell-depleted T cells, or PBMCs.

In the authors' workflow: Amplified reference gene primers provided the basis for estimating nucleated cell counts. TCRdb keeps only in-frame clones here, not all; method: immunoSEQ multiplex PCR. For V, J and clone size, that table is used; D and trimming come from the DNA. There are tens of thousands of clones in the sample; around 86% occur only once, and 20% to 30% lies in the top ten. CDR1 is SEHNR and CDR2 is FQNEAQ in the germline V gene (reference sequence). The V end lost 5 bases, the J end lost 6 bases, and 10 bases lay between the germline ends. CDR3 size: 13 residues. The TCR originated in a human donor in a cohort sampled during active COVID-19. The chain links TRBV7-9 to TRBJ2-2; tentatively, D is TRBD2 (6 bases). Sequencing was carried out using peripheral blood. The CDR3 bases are TGTGCCAGCAGCCAAGGGACTTCCGGGGAGCTGTTTTTT. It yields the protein CASSQGTSGELFF.